These 10 T cell receptor beta chains were all obtained from the same sample, sequenced in a study of T cell changes during pregnancy in multiple sclerosis. Libraries were prepared by immunoSEQ multiplex PCR; TCRdb keeps only in-frame clonotypes and omits some of them. The sample records 30,000 to 40,000 clones, 90% being singletons. The sample consisted of CD4+ T cells from peripheral blood mononuclear cells, taken in the second trimester of pregnancy. Every receptor here comes from a female donor with multiple sclerosis, enrolled in a pregnancy study.

This clone is a singleton in its sample. The V gene is TRBV10-1, the J gene TRBJ2-1; D is perhaps TRBD2 (5 bases). Germline V lookup: CDR1 WNHNN, CDR2 SYGVQD (reference sequence). The CDR3 runs to 16 residues. V was clipped by 2 bases and J by 0 bases, with 11 bases between them. CDR3 sequence (DNA): TGCGCCAGCAGTGAGGCGGTAGCGTGCTCCTACAATGAGCAGTTCTTC. Translated: CASSEAVACSYNEQFF.

This chain joins TRBV5-1 and TRBJ2-7, with 9 positions matching TRBD2. V was pared by 6 bases and J by 6 bases, with 10 bases of the junction left unmatched. CDR3 length equals 14 residues. Germline V gives CDR1 SGHRS, CDR2 YFSETQ. DNA of the CDR3: TGCGCCAGCACCGGCGGGGGGGGAAGGAGCGAGCAGTACTTC. Encoded protein: CASTGGGGRSEQYF.

The chain couples TRBV4-3 to TRBJ2-1, with 7 positions matching TRBD2. The V gene's germline CDR1 is LGHNA and CDR2 YSLEER. V was pared by 1 base and J by 2 bases, with 5 bases of the junction left unmatched. The CDR3 runs to 16 residues. This CDR3 reads CASSQVASGTYNEQFF. As DNA, the CDR3 is TGCGCCAGCAGCCAAGTGGCAAGCGGGACCTACAATGAGCAGTTCTTC.

The gene calls are TRBV5-1 and TRBJ1-5, with D perhaps TRBD1 (5 bases). CDR1 and CDR2 (germline): SGHRS, YFSETQ. With 4 bases removed from V and 4 bases from J, the gap between germline ends came to 9 bases. The CDR3 has 13 residues. The CDR3, as DNA: TGCGCCAGCAGCCCGGAGGGGAATCAGCCCCAGCATTTT. Its translation is CASSPEGNQPQHF.

The V gene is TRBV29-1, the J gene TRBJ1-2; TRBD1 is a possible D gene (6 bases). V was pared by 8 bases and J by 0 bases, with 10 bases between. Germline values: CDR1 SQVTM, CDR2 ANQGSEA. The CDR3 totals 12 residues. CDR3 protein: CSTGQTNYGYTF. The DNA of the CDR3 is TGCAGCACGGGACAAACTAACTATGGCTACACCTTC.

This chain joins TRBV10-3 and TRBJ1-1; 8 bases fit TRBD1. This CDR3 has 16 amino acids. CDR1 and CDR2 from the germline V gene are ENHRY and SYGVKD. Trimming at V came to 4 bases and at J to 1 base, leaving 8 bases not matched to a gene. The CDR3, as DNA: TGTGCCATCAGTGTAACCACTCAGGGGGCGAACACTGAAGCTTTCTTT. It encodes CAISVTTQGANTEAFF.

This chain links TRBV5-6 with TRBJ2-3; 14 bases are shared with TRBD2. The V gene's germline CDR1 is SGHDT and CDR2 YYEEEE. The junction had 11 bases not matched to a gene; V was cut back by 4 bases and J by 4 bases. CDR3 length equals 18 residues. As DNA, the CDR3 is TGTGCCAGCAGCATAGGACTAGCGGGAGGTCCCCTCCCAGATACGCAGTATTTT. Protein sequence: CASSIGLAGGPLPDTQYF.

This clone was counted only a few times. The rearrangement joins TRBV9 to TRBJ1-1; D is perhaps TRBD1 (5 bases). The CDR3 spans 15 residues. The V and J ends lost 0 bases and 2 bases respectively, with 11 bases between them. Germline CDR1 and CDR2: SGDLS and YYNGEE. The CDR3 is CASSVGEGRNTEAFF. In DNA, the CDR3 is TGTGCCAGCAGCGTAGGGGAGGGGAGAAACACTGAAGCTTTCTTT.

The chain is built from TRBV18 and TRBJ2-2; TRBD2 might be the D (5 bases). CDR1 and CDR2 from the germline V gene are KGHSH and LQKENI. The CDR3 sequence is 15 residues long. Trimming stripped 3 bases from V and 4 bases from J, with 12 bases between. The CDR3 nucleotides read TGTGCCAGCTCACCGAGAGGGCAGAGCACCGGGGAGCTGTTTTTT. It encodes CASSPRGQSTGELFF.

V gene TRBV18 combines with J gene TRBJ2-5; D is possibly TRBD2 (5 bases). The J call could be wrong; TRBJ2-7 is a better fit for the DNA end. The V gene's germline CDR1 is KGHSH and CDR2 LQKENI. The CDR3 loop spans 13 amino acids. The CDR3 region is CASSRTGTYEQYF. Written as DNA, the CDR3 is TGTGCCAGCTCACGGACTGGAACCTACGAGCAGTACTTC.